Only one count was recorded for the clone carrying this T cell receptor beta chain. Measured with immunoSEQ multiplex PCR; TCRdb has only the in-frame clones, and not every one. The repertoire holds some 330,000 clones, with about nine tenths as singletons. The data originate from a study of blood T cell repertoires in COVID-19. The TCR originated in a man aged 30 to 45 who had recovered from COVID-19. Specimen: PBMCs or T cells enriched from blood (not recorded which).

The chain's CDR3 is CASSLWGGGNSPLHF. In nucleotides, the CDR3 is TGTGCCAGCAGTTTATGGGGGGGAGGTAATTCACCCCTCCACTTT. J is TRBJ1-6 and V is TRBV27, with D possibly being TRBD1 (5 bases). The CDR3 consists of 15 residues. Germline V gives CDR1 MNHEY, CDR2 SMNVEV (reference sequence). V was pared by 1 base and J by 6 bases, with 10 bases between.